In this sample, the clone carrying this T cell receptor beta chain turned up many times. Its antigen is as yet unknown. This entry is derived from a study of blood T cells in healthy people across ages. Trimming left V 5 bases short and J 2 bases short, with 30 bases between. The V gene's germline CDR1 is KGHSH and CDR2 LQKENI. The CDR3 has 20 residues. Findings and limits, study-wide: The study regarded diversity estimates from one million T cells as underestimates.

Alongside a J-beta primer mix, a sample-barcoded 5' primer served in a second PCR lasting 7 to 11 cycles. TCRdb re-called the 5' RACE reads through MiXCR, storing one row per CDR3 protein. The sample contains roughly 650,000 distinct CDR3 sequences, approximately 30% of which appear only once. Researchers report isolating at least 7 million PBMCs per sample. The receptor's source is a woman aged 80 or over in good health. V gene TRBV18 combines with J gene TRBJ1-2; D is perhaps TRBD1 (6 bases). Sequenced: blood. The CDR3 DNA follows: TGTGCCAGCTCATCCAAGGTCGAGACAGGAGGCTTCACACCAAACTATGGCTACACCTTC. Translating it yields CASSSKVETGGFTPNYGYTF.